This TCR beta chain originates from a study of T cells after yellow fever vaccination. Regarding the study as a whole: The secondary T-cell response peaked on day 5, not day 15, but was weaker. A large majority of primary-vaccination clones showed up again after the booster (approximately 95% CD4, about 90% CD8). FACS-sorted repertoires might harbor abundant contaminating clonotypes from the bulk population.

The CDR3 sequence is 12 residues long. V lost 6 bases, J lost 4 bases, and 10 bases lay in between. The germline CDR1 and CDR2 sequences are MNHEY and SVGEGT. On this clonotype: Its antigen remains unknown.

The TCR cDNA carried a universal primer site and UMIs from 5'RACE template switching. TCRdb itself ran the 5' RACE reads through MiXCR, one entry per CDR3 protein. The sample records about 340,000 distinct CDR3 sequences, around 12% being singletons. The sequence was collected from a man between 18 and 29 years old who received the YFV17D yellow fever vaccine. Here the sequenced sample was CD4+ T cells sorted from PBMCs, taken 15 days after the yellow fever booster vaccination. This rearrangement joins TRBV6-2 or TRBV6-3 to TRBJ2-7; D is unresolved. CDR3 bases: TGTGCCAGCAGACGAATGGGGTACGAGCAGTACTTC. It translates to CASRRMGYEQYF.